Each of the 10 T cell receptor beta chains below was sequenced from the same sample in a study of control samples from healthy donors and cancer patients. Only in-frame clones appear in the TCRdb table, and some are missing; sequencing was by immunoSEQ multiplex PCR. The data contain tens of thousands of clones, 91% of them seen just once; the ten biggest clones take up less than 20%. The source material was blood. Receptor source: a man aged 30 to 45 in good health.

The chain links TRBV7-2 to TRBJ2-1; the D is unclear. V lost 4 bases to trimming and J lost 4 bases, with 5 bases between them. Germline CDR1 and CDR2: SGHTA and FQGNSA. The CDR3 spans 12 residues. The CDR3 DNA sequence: TGTGCCAGCAGCTCCAGATACAATGAGCAGTTCTTC. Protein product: CASSSRYNEQFF.

The CDR3: CATSMAGGSLGEQFF. The CDR3 DNA follows: TGTGCCACCAGTATGGCTGGGGGATCTCTCGGTGAGCAGTTCTTC. The chain uses TRBV24-1 and TRBJ2-1; D tentatively fits TRBD1 or TRBD2 (5 bases each). The V end lost 6 bases, the J end lost 9 bases, and 20 bases lay between the germline ends. Germline CDR1 reads KGHDR; CDR2 reads SFDVKD. The CDR3 loop spans 15 amino acids.

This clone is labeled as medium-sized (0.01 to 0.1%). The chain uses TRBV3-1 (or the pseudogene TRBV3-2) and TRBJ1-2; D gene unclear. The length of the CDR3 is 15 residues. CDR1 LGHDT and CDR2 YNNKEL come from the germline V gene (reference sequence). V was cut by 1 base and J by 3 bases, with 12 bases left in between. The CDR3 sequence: CASSQVTARYYGYTF. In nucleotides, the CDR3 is TGTGCCAGCAGCCAAGTAACCGCAAGGTACTATGGCTACACCTTC.

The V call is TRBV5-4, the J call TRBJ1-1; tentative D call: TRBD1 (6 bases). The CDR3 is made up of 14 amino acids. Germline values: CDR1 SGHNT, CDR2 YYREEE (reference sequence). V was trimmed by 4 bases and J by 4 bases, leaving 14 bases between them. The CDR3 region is CASSLDQGSTEAFF. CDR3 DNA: TGTGCCAGCAGCCTAGACCAGGGGTCCACTGAAGCTTTCTTT.

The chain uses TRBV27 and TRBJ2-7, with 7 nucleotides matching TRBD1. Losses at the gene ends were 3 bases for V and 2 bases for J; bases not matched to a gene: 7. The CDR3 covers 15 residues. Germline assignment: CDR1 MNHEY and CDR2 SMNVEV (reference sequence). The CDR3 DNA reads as TGTGCCAGCAGTTTTCTCCACGGACAGGCCTACGAGCAGTACTTC. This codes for CASSFLHGQAYEQYF.

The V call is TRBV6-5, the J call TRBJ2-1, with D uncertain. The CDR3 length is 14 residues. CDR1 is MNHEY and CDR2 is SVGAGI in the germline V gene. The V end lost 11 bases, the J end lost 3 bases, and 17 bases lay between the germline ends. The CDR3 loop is CASQWGDGYNEQFF. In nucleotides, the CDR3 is TGTGCCTCCCAATGGGGTGATGGCTACAATGAGCAGTTCTTC.

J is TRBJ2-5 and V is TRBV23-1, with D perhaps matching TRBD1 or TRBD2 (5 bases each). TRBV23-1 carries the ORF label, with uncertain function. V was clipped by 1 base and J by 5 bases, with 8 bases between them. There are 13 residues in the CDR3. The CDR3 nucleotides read TGCGCCAGCAGTCAATGGTGGGGGGAGACCCAGTACTTC. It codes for CASSQWWGETQYF.

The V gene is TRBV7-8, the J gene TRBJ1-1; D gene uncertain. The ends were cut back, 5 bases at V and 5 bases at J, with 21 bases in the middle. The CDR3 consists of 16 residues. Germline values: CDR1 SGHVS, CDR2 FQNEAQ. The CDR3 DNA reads TGTGCCAGCAGCGCCGTTGAGGAAGCTAGTGGAACTGAAGCTTTCTTT. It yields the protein CASSAVEEASGTEAFF.

The CDR3 bases are TGTGCCACCAGTAACGAGGCAGTTGACAATGAGCAGTTCTTC. Residues: CATSNEAVDNEQFF. The chain combines TRBV24-1 with TRBJ2-1; no clear D gene. The CDR3 loop spans 14 amino acids. The V and J ends lost 6 bases and 5 bases respectively, with 13 bases between them. The germline V gene encodes CDR1 KGHDR and CDR2 SFDVKD.

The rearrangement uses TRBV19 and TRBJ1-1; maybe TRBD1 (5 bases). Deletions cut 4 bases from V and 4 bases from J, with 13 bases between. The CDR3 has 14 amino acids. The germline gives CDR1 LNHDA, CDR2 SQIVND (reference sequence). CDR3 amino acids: CASSRDGRGTEAFF. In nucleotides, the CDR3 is TGTGCCAGTAGTAGGGACGGCCGCGGCACTGAAGCTTTCTTT.